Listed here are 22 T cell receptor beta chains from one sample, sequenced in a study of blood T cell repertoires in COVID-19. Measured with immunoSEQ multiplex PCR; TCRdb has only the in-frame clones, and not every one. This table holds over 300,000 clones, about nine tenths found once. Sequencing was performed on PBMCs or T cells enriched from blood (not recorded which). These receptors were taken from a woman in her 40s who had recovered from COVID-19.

The CDR3 here is CASSPRLADARELFF. CDR3 coding DNA: TGCGCCAGCAGCCCCCGACTAGCTGATGCCCGGGAGCTGTTTTTT. The chain has TRBV4-3 and TRBJ2-2, with 7 bases lining up with TRBD2. V lost 4 bases to trimming and J lost 9 bases; unmatched junction nucleotides: 11. The germline V gene encodes CDR1 LGHNA and CDR2 YSLEER. This CDR3 spans 15 amino acids.

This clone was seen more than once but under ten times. This CDR3 is CASSLAPEGNQPQHF. DNA of the CDR3: TGCGCCAGCAGCTTGGCGCCAGAAGGCAATCAGCCCCAGCATTTT. The chain links TRBV5-1 to TRBJ1-5, with D uncertain. From germline, CDR1 is SGHRS and CDR2 YFSETQ. The V and J ends lost 0 bases and 2 bases respectively, with 9 bases between them. The CDR3 extends over 15 amino acids.

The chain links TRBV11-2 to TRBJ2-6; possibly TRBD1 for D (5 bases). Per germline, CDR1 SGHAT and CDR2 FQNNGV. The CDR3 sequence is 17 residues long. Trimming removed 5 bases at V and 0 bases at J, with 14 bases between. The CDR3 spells CASSRLLDNSGANVLTF. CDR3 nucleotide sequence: TGTGCCAGCAGCCGACTGCTGGACAACTCTGGGGCCAACGTCCTGACTTTC.

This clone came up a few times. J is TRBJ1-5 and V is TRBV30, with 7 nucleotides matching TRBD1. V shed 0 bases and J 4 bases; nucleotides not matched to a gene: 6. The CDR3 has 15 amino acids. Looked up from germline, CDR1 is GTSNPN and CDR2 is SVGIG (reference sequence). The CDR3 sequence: CAWSVSNRGNQPQHF. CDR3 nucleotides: TGTGCCTGGAGTGTGTCGAACAGGGGAAATCAGCCCCAGCATTTT. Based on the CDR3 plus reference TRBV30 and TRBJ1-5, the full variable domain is SQTIHQWPATLVQPVGSPLSLECTVEGTSNPNLYWYRQAAGRGLQLLFYSVGIGQISSEVPQNLSASRPQDRQFILSSKKLLLSDSGFYLCAWSVSNRGNQPQHFGDGTRLSIL.

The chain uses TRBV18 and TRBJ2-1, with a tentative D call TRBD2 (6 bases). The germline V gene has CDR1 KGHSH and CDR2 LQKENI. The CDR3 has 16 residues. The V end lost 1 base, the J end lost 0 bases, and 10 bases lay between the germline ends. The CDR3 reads CASSPLAEYSYNEQFF. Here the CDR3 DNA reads TGTGCCAGCTCACCACTAGCGGAGTACTCCTACAATGAGCAGTTCTTC.

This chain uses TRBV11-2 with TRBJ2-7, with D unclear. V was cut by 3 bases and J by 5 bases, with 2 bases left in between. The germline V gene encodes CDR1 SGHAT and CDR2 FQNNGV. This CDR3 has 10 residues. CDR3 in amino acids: CASSFDEQYF. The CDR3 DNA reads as TGTGCCAGCAGCTTCGACGAGCAGTACTTC.

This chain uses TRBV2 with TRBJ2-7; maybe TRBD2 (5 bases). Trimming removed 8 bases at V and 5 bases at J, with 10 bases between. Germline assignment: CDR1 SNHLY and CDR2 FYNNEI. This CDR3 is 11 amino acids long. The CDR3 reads CASQRDDEQYF. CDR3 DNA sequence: TGTGCCAGCCAGAGGGATGACGAGCAGTACTTC.

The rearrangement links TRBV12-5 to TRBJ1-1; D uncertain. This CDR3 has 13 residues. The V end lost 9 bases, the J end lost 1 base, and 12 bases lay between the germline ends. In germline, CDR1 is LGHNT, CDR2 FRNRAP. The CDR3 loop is CASPTTGNTEAFF. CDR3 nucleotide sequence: TGTGCTAGCCCAACTACGGGGAACACTGAAGCTTTCTTT. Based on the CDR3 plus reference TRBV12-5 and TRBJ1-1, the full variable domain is DARVTQTPRHKVTEMGQEVTMRCQPILGHNTVFWYRQTMMQGLELLAYFRNRAPLDDSGMPKDRFSAEMPDATLATLKIQPSEPRDSAVYFCASPTTGNTEAFFGQGTRLTVV.

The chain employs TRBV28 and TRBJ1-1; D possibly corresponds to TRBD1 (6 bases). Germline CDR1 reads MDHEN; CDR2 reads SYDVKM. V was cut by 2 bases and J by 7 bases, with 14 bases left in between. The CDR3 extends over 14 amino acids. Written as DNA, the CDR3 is TGTGCCAGCAGTTTACGGCAAATACAGGGTGAAGCTTTCTTT. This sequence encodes CASSLRQIQGEAFF.

CDR3 amino acids: CASSFQGINEQFF. The CDR3 coding sequence is TGTGCCAGCAGCTTCCAGGGAATCAATGAGCAGTTCTTC. V and J are TRBV5-4 and TRBJ2-1, with a weak D call TRBD1 (5 bases). Germline CDR1 and CDR2: SGHNT and YYREEE (reference sequence). The CDR3 is 13 amino acids. V lost 2 bases to trimming and J lost 6 bases, with 9 bases between them.

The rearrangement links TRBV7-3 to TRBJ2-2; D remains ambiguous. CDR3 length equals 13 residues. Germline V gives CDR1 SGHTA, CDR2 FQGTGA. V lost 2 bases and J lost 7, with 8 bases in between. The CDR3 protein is CASSLESRGELFF. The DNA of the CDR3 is TGTGCCAGCAGCTTAGAGTCTCGCGGGGAGCTGTTTTTT.

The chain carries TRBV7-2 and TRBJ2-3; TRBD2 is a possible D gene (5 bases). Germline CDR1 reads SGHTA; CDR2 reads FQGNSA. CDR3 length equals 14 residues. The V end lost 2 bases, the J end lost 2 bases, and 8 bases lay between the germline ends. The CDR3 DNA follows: TGTGCCAGCAGCTTATCGGGGTTCACAGATACGCAGTATTTT. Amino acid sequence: CASSLSGFTDTQYF. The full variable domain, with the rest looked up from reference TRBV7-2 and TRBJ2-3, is GAGVSQSPSNKVTEKGKDVELRCDPISGHTALYWYRQSLGQGLEFLIYFQGNSAPDKSGLPSDRFSAERTGGSVSTLTIQRTQQEDSAVYLCASSLSGFTDTQYFGPGTRLTVL.

CDR3 sequence (DNA): TGTGCCAGCAGCTTGGAGGGACTGGCGTTCTACGAGCAGTACTTC. Translating gives CASSLEGLAFYEQYF. The chain joins TRBV5-6 to TRBJ2-7, with D maybe TRBD2 (6 bases). V was pared by 0 bases and J by 3 bases, with 13 bases between. The V gene's germline CDR1 is SGHDT and CDR2 YYEEEE. The CDR3 is 15 residues long.

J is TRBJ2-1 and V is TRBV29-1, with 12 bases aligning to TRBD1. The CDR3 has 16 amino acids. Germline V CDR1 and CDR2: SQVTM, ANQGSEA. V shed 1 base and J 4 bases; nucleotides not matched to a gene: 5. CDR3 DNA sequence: TGCAGCGTTGAAGGAAGGGACAGGGGGCCTTACAATGAGCAGTTCTTC. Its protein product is CSVEGRDRGPYNEQFF.

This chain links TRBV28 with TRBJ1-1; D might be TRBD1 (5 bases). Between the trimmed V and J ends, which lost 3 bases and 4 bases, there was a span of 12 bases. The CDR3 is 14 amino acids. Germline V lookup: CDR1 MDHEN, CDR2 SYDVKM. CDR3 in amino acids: CASSFVPGVTEAFF. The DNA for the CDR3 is TGTGCCAGCAGTTTTGTTCCGGGGGTCACTGAAGCTTTCTTT. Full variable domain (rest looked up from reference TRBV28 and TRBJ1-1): DVKVTQSSRYLVKRTGEKVFLECVQDMDHENMFWYRQDPGLGLRLIYFSYDVKMKEKGDIPEGYSVSREKKERFSLILESASTNQTSMYLCASSFVPGVTEAFFGQGTRLTVV.

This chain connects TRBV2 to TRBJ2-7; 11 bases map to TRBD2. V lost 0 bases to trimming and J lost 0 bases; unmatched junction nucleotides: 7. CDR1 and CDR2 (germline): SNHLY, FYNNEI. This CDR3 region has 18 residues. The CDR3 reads CASSEALQGLADSYEQYF. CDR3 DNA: TGTGCCAGCAGTGAAGCGCTTCAGGGACTAGCGGACTCCTACGAGCAGTACTTC.

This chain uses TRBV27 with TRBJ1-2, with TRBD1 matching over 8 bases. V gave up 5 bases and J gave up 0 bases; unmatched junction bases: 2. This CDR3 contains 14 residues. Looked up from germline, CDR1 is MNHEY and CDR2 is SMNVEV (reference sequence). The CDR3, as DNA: TGTGCCAGCAGTCGGGACAGGACTAACTATGGCTACACCTTC. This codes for CASSRDRTNYGYTF.

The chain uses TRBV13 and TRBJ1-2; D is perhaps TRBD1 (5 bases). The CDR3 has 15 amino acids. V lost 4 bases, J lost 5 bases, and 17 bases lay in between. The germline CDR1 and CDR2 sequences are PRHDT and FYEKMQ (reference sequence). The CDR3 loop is CASSSGPLGVYGYTF. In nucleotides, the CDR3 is TGTGCCAGCAGCTCGGGTCCCTTAGGGGTTTATGGCTACACCTTC.

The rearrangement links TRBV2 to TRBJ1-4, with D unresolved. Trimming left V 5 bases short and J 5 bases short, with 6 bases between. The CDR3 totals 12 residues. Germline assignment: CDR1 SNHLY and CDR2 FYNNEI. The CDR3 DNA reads TGTGCCAGCAGTCCCCAGAATGAAAAACTGTTTTTT. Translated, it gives CASSPQNEKLFF.

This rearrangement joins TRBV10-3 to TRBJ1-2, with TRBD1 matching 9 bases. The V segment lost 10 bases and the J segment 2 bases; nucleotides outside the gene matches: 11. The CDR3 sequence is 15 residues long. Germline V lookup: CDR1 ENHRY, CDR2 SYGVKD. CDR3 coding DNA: TGTGCCAACAAACCACAGGGGGCGGCGAACTATGGCTACACCTTC. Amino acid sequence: CANKPQGAANYGYTF.

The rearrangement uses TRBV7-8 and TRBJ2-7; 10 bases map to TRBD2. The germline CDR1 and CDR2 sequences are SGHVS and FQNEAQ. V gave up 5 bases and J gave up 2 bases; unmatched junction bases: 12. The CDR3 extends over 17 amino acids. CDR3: CASSKLVVAGGAYEQYF. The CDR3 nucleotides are TGTGCCAGCAGCAAACTAGTGGTAGCGGGGGGAGCCTACGAGCAGTACTTC.

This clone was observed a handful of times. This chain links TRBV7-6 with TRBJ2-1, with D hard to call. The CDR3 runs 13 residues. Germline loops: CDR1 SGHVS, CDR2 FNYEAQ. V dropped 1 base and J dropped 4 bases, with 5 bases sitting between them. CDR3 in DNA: TGTGCCAGCAGCTTAGGTCCATACAATGAGCAGTTCTTC. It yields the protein CASSLGPYNEQFF. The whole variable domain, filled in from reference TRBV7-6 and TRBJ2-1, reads GAGVSQSPRYKVTKRGQDVALRCDPISGHVSLYWYRQALGQGPEFLTYFNYEAQQDKSGLPNDRFSAERPEGSISTLTIQRTEQRDSAMYRCASSLGPYNEQFFGPGTRLTVL.